Each of the 24 T cell receptor beta chains below was sequenced from the same sample in a study of metastatic and nonmetastatic thyroid tumors (TCRdb year 2020). The receptor library was made with PCR. Data came from an Illumina HiSeq 4000. TCRdb reprocessed the public reads (quality trimming at Q25 with fastp, clone calling with MiXCR) and kept in-frame beta chains. A total of some 26,000 clones appear in this sample, roughly 4% of them only once. Around 2.9% of the sample lies in the top ten. Before undergoing thyroid surgery, none of the patients had been given any kind of treatment. Material: blood. The receptor source for this set is a male donor with papillary thyroid cancer or a benign thyroid nodule (not recorded which). Some clones in this sample may be carry-over from other donors' samples.

This clone is judged medium-sized. The chain uses TRBV2 and TRBJ1-6, with a tentative D call TRBD1 (6 bases). CDR3 length: 13 amino acids. Looked up from germline, CDR1 is SNHLY and CDR2 is FYNNEI. V lost 7 bases, J lost 10 bases, and 14 bases lay in between. DNA for the CDR3: TGTGCCAGCATAGGTGGCAGGGGATCACCCCTCCACTTT. Translated, it gives CASIGGRGSPLHF.

V is TRBV5-1 and J is TRBJ1-3; D call uncertain. This CDR3 contains 14 residues. V was shortened by 6 bases and J by 3 bases, with 13 bases between the two germline ends. From germline, CDR1 is SGHRS and CDR2 YFSETQ. The CDR3 DNA follows: TGCGCCAGCACGCTCGGGATAGATGGAAACACCATATATTTT. Amino acids: CASTLGIDGNTIYF.

By sample fraction, this clone is medium-sized (0.01 to 0.1%). This chain links TRBV6-5 with TRBJ2-3; TRBD1 or TRBD2 may be the D gene (5 bases each). V was pared by 0 bases and J by 5 bases, with 12 bases between. There are 15 residues in the CDR3. The germline V gene encodes CDR1 MNHEY and CDR2 SVGAGI. The CDR3 here is CASSYSAGTGDTQYF. In DNA, the CDR3 is TGTGCCAGCAGTTACTCGGCAGGGACGGGAGATACGCAGTATTTT.

This clone has ten or more counts. This chain joins TRBV5-1 and TRBJ2-2, with TRBD1 matching over 9 bases. Unmatched junction bases numbered 5, after V lost 4 bases and J lost 7 bases. Germline V gives CDR1 SGHRS, CDR2 YFSETQ. There are 14 residues in the CDR3. CDR3 nucleotide sequence: TGCGCCAGCAGCCTACAGGGGGCAGTCGGGGAGCTGTTTTTT. This codes for CASSLQGAVGELFF. The full variable domain, in which reference TRBV5-1 and TRBJ2-2 provide the parts outside the CDR3, is KAGVTQTPRYLIKTRGQQVTLSCSPISGHRSVSWYQQTPGQGLQFLFEYFSETQRNKGNFPGRFSGRQFSNSRSEMNVSTLELGDSALYLCASSLQGAVGELFFGEGSRLTVL.

V gene TRBV30 combines with J gene TRBJ1-1; D might be TRBD1 (5 bases). Per germline, CDR1 GTSNPN and CDR2 SVGIG (reference sequence). Trimming took off 2 bases at V and 1 base at J, with 17 bases between the two ends. This CDR3 spans 16 amino acids. In DNA, the CDR3 is TGTGCCTGGAGTCCCCGGGGGAGGGGTTCGAACACTGAAGCTTTCTTT. This gives the protein CAWSPRGRGSNTEAFF.

The rearrangement joins TRBV6-4 to TRBJ2-2, with D maybe TRBD2 (6 bases). Per germline, CDR1 MRHNA and CDR2 SNTAGT. CDR3 length equals 15 residues. Trimming removed 6 bases at V and 2 bases at J, with 13 bases between. Here the CDR3 reads CASSPGVSNTGELFF. The CDR3 DNA sequence: TGTGCCAGCAGCCCGGGGGTCAGCAACACCGGGGAGCTGTTTTTT.

This chain joins TRBV20-1 and TRBJ2-7; a possible D gene is TRBD2 (6 bases). Between the trimmed V and J ends, which lost 0 bases and 0 bases, there was a span of 18 bases. Germline V lookup: CDR1 DFQATT, CDR2 SNEGSKA (reference sequence). The CDR3 is 17 amino acids. CDR3 residues: CSARDHPGRERSYEQYF. DNA of the CDR3: TGCAGTGCTAGAGACCATCCCGGACGGGAGCGCTCCTACGAGCAGTACTTC.

The chain joins TRBV6-2 or TRBV6-3 to TRBJ1-3; D is unclear. V lost 2 bases and J 2 bases, leaving 7 bases between the germline ends. Germline CDR1 MNHEY, CDR2 SVGEGT. The CDR3 has 14 amino acids. CDR3 nucleotide sequence: TGTGCCAGCAGTTACGTGGGGACTGGAAACACCATATATTTT. Residues: CASSYVGTGNTIYF.

This clone turned up a few times. The rearrangement uses TRBV6-1 and TRBJ2-2; 7 positions agree with TRBD2. Germline-derived CDR1 and CDR2 are MNHNS and SASEGT. With 8 bases clipped from V and 2 bases from J, the junction kept 11 bases outside the gene matches. The CDR3 is 16 residues long. As DNA, the CDR3 is TGTGCCAGCTTTCCGCCAGGGACTATAAACACCGGGGAGCTGTTTTTT. It translates to CASFPPGTINTGELFF.

This clone was observed many times. The chain combines TRBV20-1 with TRBJ2-7; D remains ambiguous. The length of the CDR3 is 11 residues. CDR1 is DFQATT and CDR2 is SNEGSKA in the germline V gene (reference sequence). Trimming took 5 bases from V and 6 from J, leaving 11 bases between them. CDR3 nucleotide sequence: TGCAGTGCTTCTGACGCGTCCGAGCAGTACTTC. It codes for CSASDASEQYF.

The V gene is TRBV7-9, the J gene TRBJ2-7; D remains unclear. Trimming left V 5 bases short and J 11 bases short, with 22 bases between. The CDR3 contains 14 residues. Per the germline V gene, CDR1 is SEHNR and CDR2 is FQNEAQ (reference sequence). CDR3 residues: CASSTVNREEEKYF. For the CDR3, the DNA is TGTGCCAGCAGCACCGTTAACCGCGAAGAGGAGAAGTACTTC.

In its sample, this clone is medium-sized. The chain joins TRBV20-1 to TRBJ1-6; no clear D gene. The length of the CDR3 is 14 residues. The ends were cut back, 0 bases at V and 7 bases at J, with 10 bases in the middle. Germline V gene data show CDR1 as DFQATT and CDR2 as SNEGSKA (reference sequence). The CDR3 spells CSARDEPLNSPLHF. CDR3 DNA: TGCAGTGCTAGAGATGAGCCCTTAAATTCACCCCTCCACTTT.

This clone occurred many times. V gene TRBV7-9 combines with J gene TRBJ2-1, with D hard to call. Germline V gene lookup returns CDR1 SEHNR and CDR2 FQNEAQ (reference sequence). V lost 6 bases, J lost 9 bases, and 12 bases lay in between. This CDR3 is built from 12 residues. CDR3 bases: TGTGCCAGCAGGTATCTAAGGGCTGAGCAGTTCTTC. This encodes CASRYLRAEQFF.

The chain joins TRBV6-2 or TRBV6-3 to TRBJ2-3; TRBD1 agrees at 12 bases. CDR1 is MNHEY, CDR2 SVGEGT, per germline. CDR3 size: 15 residues. V dropped 2 bases and J dropped 4; count of bases not matched to a gene: 1. The CDR3 DNA is TGTGCCAGCAGTTACGGGACAGGGGGCGCAGATACGCAGTATTTT. This sequence encodes CASSYGTGGADTQYF.

This clone has just a few counts. The V gene is TRBV12-3 or TRBV12-4, the J gene TRBJ2-7; D is undetermined. Between the trimmed V and J ends, which lost 4 bases and 6 bases, there was a span of 10 bases. This CDR3 spans 12 amino acids. The CDR3 coding sequence is TGTGCCAGCAGTTCATCGAGCAGCGAGCAGTACTTC. Its translation: CASSSSSSEQYF.

This clone was found a few times. The V gene is TRBV6-1, the J gene TRBJ2-7, with 9 bases identical to TRBD1. This CDR3 has 15 residues. Germline loops: CDR1 MNHNS, CDR2 SASEGT. V lost 3 bases to trimming and J lost 1 base; unmatched junction nucleotides: 4. The chain's CDR3 is CASSDGDRVSYEQYF. DNA of the CDR3: TGTGCCAGCAGTGACGGGGACAGGGTTTCCTACGAGCAGTACTTC.

In this sample, this clone is medium-sized. The V call is TRBV28, the J call TRBJ1-2; D is undetermined. CDR1 is MDHEN and CDR2 is SYDVKM in the germline V gene. This CDR3 has 13 amino acids. V shed 3 bases and J shed 4 bases, with 9 bases lying between them. Written as DNA, the CDR3 is TGTGCCAGCAGTTTTTCGGCTGTCTATGGCTACACCTTC. Its protein is CASSFSAVYGYTF.

This clone was picked up many times. A much larger clonotype is one base distant, so this may be a read error. This specimen includes other DNA sequences encoding the same CDR3. The genes are TRBV2 and TRBJ2-5; possibly TRBD2 for D (5 bases). Germline V lookup: CDR1 SNHLY, CDR2 FYNNEI. V gave up 5 bases and J gave up 5 bases, with 15 bases separating them. This CDR3 is built from 14 residues. The CDR3 sequence is CASSTRLGGETQYF. The CDR3 DNA follows: TGTGCCAGCAGTACCCGTCTCGGCGGGGAGACCCAGTACTTC.

This clone qualifies as medium-sized (0.01 to 0.1%). The J gene is TRBJ1-3, the V gene TRBV28; D not certain. V was trimmed by 6 bases and J by 4 bases, leaving 4 bases between them. Germline V gives CDR1 MDHEN, CDR2 SYDVKM. CDR3 length: 11 residues. CDR3 in DNA: TGTGCCAGCAGCGCGGGAAACACCATATATTTT. Its protein product is CASSAGNTIYF.

This clone was counted only a few times. This sequence may be a read error, since a much larger clone differs from it by one base. This chain connects TRBV7-7 to TRBJ2-5; D is possibly TRBD2 (5 bases). The CDR3 has 14 residues. Germline V CDR1 and CDR2: SSHAT, FNYEAQ (reference sequence). V lost 5 bases and J lost 7, with 17 bases in between. The CDR3 DNA follows: TGTGCCAGCAGCCACCAACGGGGAACCGGGACCCAGTACTTC. It is translated as CASSHQRGTGTQYF. The entire variable domain, with the rest obtained from reference TRBV7-7 and TRBJ2-5, is as follows: GAGVSQSPRYKVTKRGQDVTLRCDPISSHATLYWYQQALGQGPEFLTYFNYEAQPDKSGLPSDRFSAERPEGSISTLTIQRTEQRDSAMYRCASSHQRGTGTQYFGPGTRLLVL.

As regards this clone: Given a much more abundant clone one base away, this may be a read error. This chain links TRBV13 with TRBJ2-1; unclear D gene. The V and J ends lost 4 bases and 9 bases respectively, with 13 bases between them. This CDR3 is built from 13 residues. Germline assignment: CDR1 PRHDT and CDR2 FYEKMQ (reference sequence). In DNA form, the CDR3 reads TGTGCCAGCAGCTCCCTTAAGAACAGTGAGCAGTTCTTC. The encoded protein is CASSSLKNSEQFF.

This clone was detected only a few times. The V gene is TRBV20-1, the J gene TRBJ2-2; 10 bases align to TRBD2. Trimming took 2 bases from V and 3 from J; bases not matched to a gene: 0. This CDR3 has 14 residues. Looked up from germline, CDR1 is DFQATT and CDR2 is SNEGSKA (reference sequence). The CDR3 coding sequence is TGCAGTGCTAGACTAGCGGGAGACACCGGGGAGCTGTTTTTT. Amino acid sequence: CSARLAGDTGELFF.

As for this clone: One junction end does not reproduce the germline sequence, and a read error may be involved. The V and J genes are TRBV7-9 and TRBJ1-4; D uncertain. The V gene's germline CDR1 is SEHNR and CDR2 FQNEAQ (reference sequence). This CDR3 spans 14 amino acids. The CDR3, as DNA: TGTACCAGCAGCCAGGCGGGGTTTAATGAAAAACTGTTTTTT. This sequence encodes CTSSQAGFNEKLFF.

This clone was recorded many times. The chain joins TRBV7-3 to TRBJ2-3, with 15 bases that match TRBD2. J was trimmed by 2 bases and V by 5 bases; bases with no gene match: 8. CDR3 length: 18 residues. The germline V gene has CDR1 SGHTA and CDR2 FQGTGA. The CDR3 bases are TGTGCCAGCAGCGACCGGACTAGCGGGAGGGACCCCACAGATACGCAGTATTTT. It yields the protein CASSDRTSGRDPTDTQYF.